The TCR beta chain under discussion was sequenced for a study of T cell responses to AZD1222 COVID-19 vaccine. Points from the study as a whole: Clonal diversity may have been underestimated in mostly white British donors. The CD4 TCRs associated with vaccination extended across spike and predominated at 160-218 and 743-854.

Trimming removed 0 bases at V and 4 bases at J, with 9 bases between. The CDR3 extends over 14 amino acids. Germline assignment: CDR1 MRHNA and CDR2 SNTAGT. Sequencing was performed with immunoSEQ multiplex PCR; in TCRdb, only in-frame clones are kept and a portion is missing. This table has 200,000 or so clones, approximately 90% appearing once. Points on this clone: The antigen is undetermined.

The sequences come from peripheral blood, collected on day 0 of AZD1222 vaccination. The clonotype was recovered from an adult in good health. The V gene is TRBV6-4, the J gene TRBJ1-1; weak D call: TRBD1 (5 bases). Here the CDR3 DNA reads TGTGCCAGCAGTGACTCGGGGGGGAGCACTGAAGCTTTCTTT. It yields the protein CASSDSGGSTEAFF.